This TCR beta chain was obtained from a study of lymphopenia after photon versus proton radiotherapy. Concerning this clone: The antigen is undetermined. Germline is not matched at one junction end, which may reflect a read error.

In germline, CDR1 is MNHEY, CDR2 SVGAGI. The length of the CDR3 is 13 residues. Study-level findings and limits: Post-nadir TCR diversity decline inversely tracked overall survival among those who died. Oligoclonal CD8+ Temra expansion after nadir drove photon patients' diversity drop. Photon-treated patients lost naive T cells and TCR diversity; proton-treated stayed stable.

Libraries were prepared by immunoSEQ multiplex PCR; TCRdb keeps only in-frame clonotypes and omits some of them. The data show over 50,000 clones, with approximately 86% seen just once and roughly 2% held by the top ten. This sequence originates from a man aged 35 to 55 with gastric cancer. The specimen comprised peripheral blood, sampled from a patient treated with photon-based radiotherapy. V gene TRBV6-5 combines with J gene TRBJ2-7, with 7 positions matching TRBD1. The DNA of the CDR3 is TGTGTCAGCAGTTACGTTGACAGGGACGAGCAGTACTTC. Residues: CVSSYVDRDEQYF.